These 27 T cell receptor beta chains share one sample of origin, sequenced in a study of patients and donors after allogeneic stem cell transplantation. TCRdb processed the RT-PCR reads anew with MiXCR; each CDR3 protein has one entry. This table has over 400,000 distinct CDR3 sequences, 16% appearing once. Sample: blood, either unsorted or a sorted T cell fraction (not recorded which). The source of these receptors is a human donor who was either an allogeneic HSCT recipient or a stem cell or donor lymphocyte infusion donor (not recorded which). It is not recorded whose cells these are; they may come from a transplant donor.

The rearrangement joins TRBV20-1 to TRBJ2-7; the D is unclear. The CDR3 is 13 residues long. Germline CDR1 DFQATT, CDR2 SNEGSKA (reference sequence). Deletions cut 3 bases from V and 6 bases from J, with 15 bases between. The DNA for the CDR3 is TGCAGTGCTAGCCCCGGGTCCCTCCCCGAGCAGTACTTC. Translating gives CSASPGSLPEQYF.

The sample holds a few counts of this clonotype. The CDR3 coding sequence is TGTGCCAGCAGCTTTGATCGGGCAGGCACCATATATTTT. It specifies CASSFDRAGTIYF. The rearrangement uses TRBV7-2 and TRBJ1-3; unclear D gene. CDR1 and CDR2 (germline): SGHTA, FQGNSA. This CDR3 is built from 13 residues. V was shortened by 3 bases and J by 9 bases, with 12 bases between the two germline ends.

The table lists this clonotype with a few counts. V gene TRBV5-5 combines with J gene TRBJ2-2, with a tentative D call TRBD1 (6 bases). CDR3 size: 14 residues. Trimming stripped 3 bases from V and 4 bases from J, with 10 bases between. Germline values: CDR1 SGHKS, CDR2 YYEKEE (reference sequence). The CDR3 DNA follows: TGTGCCAGCAGCTCCCTGACAGGCACCGGGGAGCTGTTTTTT. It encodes CASSSLTGTGELFF.

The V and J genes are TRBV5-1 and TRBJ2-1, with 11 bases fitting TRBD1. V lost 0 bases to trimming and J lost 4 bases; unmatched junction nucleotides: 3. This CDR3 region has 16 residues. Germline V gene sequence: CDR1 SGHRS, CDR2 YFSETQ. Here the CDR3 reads CASSLEGQGGYNEQFF. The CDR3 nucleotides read TGCGCCAGCAGCTTGGAGGGACAGGGGGGATACAATGAGCAGTTCTTC.

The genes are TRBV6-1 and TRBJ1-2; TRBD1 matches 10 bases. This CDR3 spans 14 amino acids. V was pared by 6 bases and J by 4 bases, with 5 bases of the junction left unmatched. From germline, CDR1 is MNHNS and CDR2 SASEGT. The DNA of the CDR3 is TGTGCCAGCAGATCGGGACAGGGGATCTATGGCTACACCTTC. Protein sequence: CASRSGQGIYGYTF.

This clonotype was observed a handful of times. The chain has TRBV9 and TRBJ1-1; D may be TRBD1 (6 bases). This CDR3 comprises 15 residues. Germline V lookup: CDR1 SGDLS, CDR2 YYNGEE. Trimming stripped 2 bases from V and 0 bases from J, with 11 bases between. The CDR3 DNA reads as TGTGCCAGCAGCGTTCTGGACAGTGTGAACACTGAAGCTTTCTTT. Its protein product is CASSVLDSVNTEAFF.

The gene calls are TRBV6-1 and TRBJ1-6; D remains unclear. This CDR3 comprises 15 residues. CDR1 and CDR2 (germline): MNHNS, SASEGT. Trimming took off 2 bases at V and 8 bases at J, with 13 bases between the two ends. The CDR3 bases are TGTGCCAGCAGTGAATCTTGGGGAGTGGATTCACCCCTCCACTTT. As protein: CASSESWGVDSPLHF.

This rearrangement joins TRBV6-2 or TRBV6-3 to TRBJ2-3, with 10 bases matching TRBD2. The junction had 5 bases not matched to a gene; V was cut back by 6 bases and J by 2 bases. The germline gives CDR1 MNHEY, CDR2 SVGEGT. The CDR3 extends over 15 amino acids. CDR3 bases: TGTGCCAGCAGCACCGGGACTAGCGCCACAGATACGCAGTATTTT. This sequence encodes CASSTGTSATDTQYF.

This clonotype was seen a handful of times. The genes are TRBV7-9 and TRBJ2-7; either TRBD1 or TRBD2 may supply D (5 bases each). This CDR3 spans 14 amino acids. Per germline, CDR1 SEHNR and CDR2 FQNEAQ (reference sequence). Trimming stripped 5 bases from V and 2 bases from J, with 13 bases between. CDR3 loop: CASSPRDGTYEQYF. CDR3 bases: TGTGCCAGCAGCCCTCGGGACGGAACCTACGAGCAGTACTTC.

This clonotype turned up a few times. The CDR3 DNA is TGTGCCATCAGTGTCAGGATTAGCAATCAGCCCCAGCATTTT. Translating it yields CAISVRISNQPQHF. The V call is TRBV10-3, the J call TRBJ1-5; D gene uncertain. Germline V CDR1 and CDR2: ENHRY, SYGVKD. The CDR3 loop spans 14 amino acids. V lost 4 bases and J 0 bases, leaving 7 bases between the germline ends.

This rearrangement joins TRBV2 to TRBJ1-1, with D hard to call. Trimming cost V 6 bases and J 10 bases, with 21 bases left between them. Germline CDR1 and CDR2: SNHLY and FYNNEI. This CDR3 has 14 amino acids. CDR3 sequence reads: CASSPPAAARGAFF. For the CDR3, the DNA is TGTGCCAGCAGCCCTCCGGCGGCTGCGCGGGGAGCTTTCTTT.

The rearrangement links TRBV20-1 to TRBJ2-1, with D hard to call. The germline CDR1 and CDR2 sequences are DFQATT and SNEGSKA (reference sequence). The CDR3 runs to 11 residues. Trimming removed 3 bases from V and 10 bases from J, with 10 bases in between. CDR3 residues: CSARVMREQFF. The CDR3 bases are TGCAGTGCTAGGGTCATGCGGGAGCAGTTCTTC.

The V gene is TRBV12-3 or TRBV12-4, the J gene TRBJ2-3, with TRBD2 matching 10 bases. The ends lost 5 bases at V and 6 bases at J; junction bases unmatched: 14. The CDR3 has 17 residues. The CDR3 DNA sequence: TGTGCCAGCAGTCCCTGGGCTAGCGGGAGTATAGGGGATACGCAGTATTTT. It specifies CASSPWASGSIGDTQYF.

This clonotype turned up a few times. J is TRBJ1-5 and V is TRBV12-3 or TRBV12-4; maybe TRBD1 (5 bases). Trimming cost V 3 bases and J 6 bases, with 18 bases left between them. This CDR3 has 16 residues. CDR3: CASSFWVGQGFQPQHF. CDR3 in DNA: TGTGCCAGCAGTTTTTGGGTCGGGCAGGGTTTTCAGCCCCAGCATTTT.

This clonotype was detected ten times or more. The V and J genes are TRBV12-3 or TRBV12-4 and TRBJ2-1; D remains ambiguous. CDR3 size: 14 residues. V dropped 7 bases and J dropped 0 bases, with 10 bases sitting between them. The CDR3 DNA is TGTGCCAGCATTGGGGATAGCTCCTACAATGAGCAGTTCTTC. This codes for CASIGDSSYNEQFF.

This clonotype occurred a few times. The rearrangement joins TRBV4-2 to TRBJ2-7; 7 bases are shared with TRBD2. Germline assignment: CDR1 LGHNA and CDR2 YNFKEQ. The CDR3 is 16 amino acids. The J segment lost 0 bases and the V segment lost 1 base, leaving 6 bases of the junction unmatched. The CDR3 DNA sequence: TGTGCCAGCAGCCAAGCTGGGCGGGAGCGCTCCTACGAGCAGTACTTC. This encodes CASSQAGRERSYEQYF.

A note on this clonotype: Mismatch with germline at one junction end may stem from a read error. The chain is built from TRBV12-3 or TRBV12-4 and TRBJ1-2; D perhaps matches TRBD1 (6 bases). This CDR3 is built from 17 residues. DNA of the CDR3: TGTACCAGCAGTCAATCCATTACAGGGAGCCCTAACTATGGCTACACCTTC. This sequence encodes CTSSQSITGSPNYGYTF.

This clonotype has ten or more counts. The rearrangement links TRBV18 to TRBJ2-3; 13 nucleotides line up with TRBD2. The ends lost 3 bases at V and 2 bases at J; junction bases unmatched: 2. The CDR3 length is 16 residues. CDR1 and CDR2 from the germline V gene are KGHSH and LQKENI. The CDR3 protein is CASSPGLAGHTDTQYF. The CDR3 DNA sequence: TGTGCCAGCTCACCGGGACTAGCGGGACACACAGATACGCAGTATTTT.

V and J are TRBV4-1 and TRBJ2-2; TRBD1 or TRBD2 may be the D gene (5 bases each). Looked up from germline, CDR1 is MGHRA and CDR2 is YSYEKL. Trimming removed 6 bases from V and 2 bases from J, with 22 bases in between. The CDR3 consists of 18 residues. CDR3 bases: TGCGCCAGCAGTATACACTTTGCCGGGGCGGTTAACACCGGGGAGCTGTTTTTT. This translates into CASSIHFAGAVNTGELFF.

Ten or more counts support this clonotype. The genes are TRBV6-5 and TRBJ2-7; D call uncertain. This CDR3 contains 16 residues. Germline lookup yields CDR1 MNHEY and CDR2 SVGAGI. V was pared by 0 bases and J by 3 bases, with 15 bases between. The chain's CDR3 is CASSYSITLPNYEQYF. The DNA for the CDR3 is TGTGCCAGCAGTTACTCGATAACTCTTCCTAACTACGAGCAGTACTTC.

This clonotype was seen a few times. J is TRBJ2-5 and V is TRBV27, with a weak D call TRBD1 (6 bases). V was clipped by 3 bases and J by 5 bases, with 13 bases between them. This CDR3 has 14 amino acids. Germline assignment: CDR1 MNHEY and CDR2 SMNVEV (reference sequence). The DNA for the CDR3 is TGTGCCAGCAGTTTTTCAGGGGTGGCGGAGACCCAGTACTTC. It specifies CASSFSGVAETQYF.

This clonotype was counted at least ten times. CDR3 sequence (DNA): TGCGCCAGCAGCTCCCAAGGGGCGCCCACTGAAGCTTTCTTT. Protein: CASSSQGAPTEAFF. The chain uses TRBV5-1 and TRBJ1-1; possible D gene TRBD1, 5 bases. The CDR3 contains 14 residues. Between the trimmed V and J ends, which lost 3 bases and 4 bases, there was a span of 13 bases. Germline CDR1 and CDR2: SGHRS and YFSETQ.

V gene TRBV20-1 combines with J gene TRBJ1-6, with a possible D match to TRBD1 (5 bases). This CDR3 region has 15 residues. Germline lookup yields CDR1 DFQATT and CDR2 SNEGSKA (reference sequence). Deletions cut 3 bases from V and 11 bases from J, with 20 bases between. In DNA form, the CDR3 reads TGCAGTGCTAGCGCGTCGCGGCAGGGAGGTCCACCCCTCCACTTT. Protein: CSASASRQGGPPLHF.

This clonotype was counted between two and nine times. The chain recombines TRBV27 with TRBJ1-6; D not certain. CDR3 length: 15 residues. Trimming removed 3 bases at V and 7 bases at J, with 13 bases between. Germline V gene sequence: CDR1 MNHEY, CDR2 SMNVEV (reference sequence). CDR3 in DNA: TGTGCCAGCAGTTTGGAAGGACGGGCGAATTCACCCCTCCACTTT. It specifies CASSLEGRANSPLHF.

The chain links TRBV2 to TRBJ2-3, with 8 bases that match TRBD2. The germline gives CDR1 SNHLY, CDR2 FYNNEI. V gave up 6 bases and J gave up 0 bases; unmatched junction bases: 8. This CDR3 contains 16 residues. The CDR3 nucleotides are TGTGCCAGCAGAGCTATCGGGGGGGACAGCACAGATACGCAGTATTTT. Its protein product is CASRAIGGDSTDTQYF.

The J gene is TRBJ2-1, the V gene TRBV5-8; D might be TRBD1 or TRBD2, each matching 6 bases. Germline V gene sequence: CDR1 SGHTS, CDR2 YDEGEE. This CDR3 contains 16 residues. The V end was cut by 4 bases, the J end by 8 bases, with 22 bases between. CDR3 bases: TGTGCCAGCAGCCCCCTAGGTAGGGGGGTCGCGGATGAGCAGTTCTTC. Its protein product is CASSPLGRGVADEQFF.

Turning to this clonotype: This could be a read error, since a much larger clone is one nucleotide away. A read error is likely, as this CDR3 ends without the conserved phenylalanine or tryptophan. The CDR3 loop reads CASSVGQSEQYY. Here the CDR3 DNA reads TGCGCCAGCAGCGTGGGGCAATCCGAGCAGTACTAC. The V call is TRBV5-1, the J call TRBJ2-7; D perhaps matches TRBD1 (5 bases). Germline V CDR1 and CDR2: SGHRS, YFSETQ. V was shortened by 4 bases and J by 6 bases, with 11 bases between the two germline ends. The CDR3 has 12 amino acids.